Each of the 4 T cell receptor beta chains below was sequenced from the same sample in a study of control samples from healthy donors and cancer patients. Repertoires were generated with immunoSEQ multiplex PCR, while TCRdb's copy carries only in-frame clones and drops some. The profile covers 95,000 to 150,000 clones, with around 92% appearing a single time and approximately 0.58% taken by the ten largest. The sample comprised PBMCs. Receptor source: an elderly man with head and neck cancer.

The chain carries TRBV20-1 and TRBJ1-4, with D tentatively TRBD1 (5 bases). Germline CDR1 DFQATT, CDR2 SNEGSKA (reference sequence). This CDR3 is 11 amino acids long. V was clipped by 5 bases and J by 6 bases, with 7 bases between them. CDR3 bases: TGCAGTGCTGGGACCTATGAAAAACTGTTTTTT. Translating gives CSAGTYEKLFF.

The table lists this clone with a few counts. Other DNA sequences in the same sample also yield this CDR3. The chain carries TRBV30 and TRBJ2-1; D not resolved. CDR1 GTSNPN and CDR2 SVGIG come from the germline V gene (reference sequence). The CDR3 runs to 11 residues. V lost 3 bases to trimming and J lost 4 bases, with 4 bases between them. CDR3 sequence: CAWRGYNEQFF. CDR3 in DNA: TGTGCCTGGAGGGGTTACAATGAGCAGTTCTTC. The whole variable domain, filled in from reference TRBV30 and TRBJ2-1, reads SQTIHQWPATLVQPVGSPLSLECTVEGTSNPNLYWYRQAAGRGLQLLFYSVGIGQISSEVPQNLSASRPQDRQFILSSKKLLLSDSGFYLCAWRGYNEQFFGPGTRLTVL.

The V gene is TRBV21-1, the J gene TRBJ2-1; TRBD1 is the table's D call, not checked against the DNA. TRBV21-1 is a documented pseudogene. The length of the CDR3 is 19 residues. The CDR3, as DNA: TGTGCCAGCAGCAAAGGTAAGGGGACAGGGGAAAACCTCTACAATGAGCAGTTCTTC. As protein: CASSKGKGTGENLYNEQFF.

The chain joins TRBV7-2 to TRBJ1-5, with unresolved D. This CDR3 contains 15 residues. V was clipped by 1 base and J by 4 bases, with 11 bases between them. CDR1 is SGHTA and CDR2 is FQGNSA in the germline V gene. The CDR3 DNA is TGTGCCAGCAGCTTAGGTGGACTTAGAAATCAGCCCCAGCATTTT. Residues: CASSLGGLRNQPQHF.